The next 10 T cell receptor beta chains were all read from a single sample in a study. TCRdb passed the 5' RACE reads through MiXCR, listing each CDR3 protein once. Of 8,500 to 9,000 distinct CDR3 sequences in the sample, over 25% were seen once. The source material was naive CD4+ T cells sorted from a lymph node. The sample's subset: naive CD4+ T cells, CD4+CD45RA+CD25-. These receptors all come from a female donor with breast cancer.

Concerning this clonotype itself: A much more abundant neighbour one base away suggests this may be a read error. This rearrangement joins TRBV20-1 to TRBJ2-1; D gene unclear. Germline CDR1 reads DFQATT; CDR2 reads SNEGSKA (reference sequence). CDR3 size: 11 residues. The CDR3 nucleotides read TGCAGTCCTAGAGATCCGTATGAGCAGTTCTTC. It specifies CSPRDPYEQFF.

This clonotype was detected ten times or more. The gene calls are TRBV20-1 and TRBJ2-7; the D is unclear. V was pared by 2 bases and J by 4 bases, with 9 bases between. CDR3 length: 12 amino acids. The germline V gene encodes CDR1 DFQATT and CDR2 SNEGSKA (reference sequence). CDR3 DNA sequence: TGCAGTGCTAGAACCCACCTGTACGAGCAGTACTTC. Its protein is CSARTHLYEQYF.

This clonotype has a count of ten or more. The rearrangement uses TRBV20-1 and TRBJ2-3; 9 positions agree with TRBD2. The CDR3 sequence is 16 residues long. After removal of 6 bases from V and 1 base from J, the junction contained 11 bases not matched to a gene. In germline, CDR1 is DFQATT, CDR2 SNEGSKA (reference sequence). CDR3: CSASSFGGRGTDTQYF. The CDR3 coding sequence is TGCAGTGCGTCGTCGTTCGGCGGGAGGGGCACAGATACGCAGTATTTT.

This clonotype was recorded at least ten times. The genes are TRBV2 and TRBJ1-5; 7 bases map to TRBD1. Germline V gene data show CDR1 as SNHLY and CDR2 as FYNNEI. The CDR3 is 15 amino acids. Unmatched junction bases numbered 6, after V lost 7 bases and J lost 0 bases. The CDR3 loop reads CASTLTGYSNQPQHF. The DNA for the CDR3 is TGTGCCAGCACCCTGACAGGGTATAGCAATCAGCCCCAGCATTTT.

This clonotype is medium-sized. The chain joins TRBV7-2 to TRBJ2-7, with no clear D. Germline V gene lookup returns CDR1 SGHTA and CDR2 FQGNSA. V dropped 5 bases and J dropped 0 bases, with 5 bases sitting between them. The CDR3 sequence is 12 residues long. The CDR3 protein is CASSPASYEQYF. As DNA, the CDR3 is TGTGCCAGCAGCCCGGCCTCCTACGAGCAGTACTTC.

A few counts support this clonotype. The final CDR3 position lacks the conserved phenylalanine or tryptophan, pointing to a likely read error. The chain carries TRBV6-5 and TRBJ2-5; 14 positions match TRBD2. The germline V gene encodes CDR1 MNHEY and CDR2 SVGAGI. This CDR3 spans 15 amino acids. After removal of 6 bases from V and 1 base from J, the junction contained 1 base not matched to a gene. The CDR3 loop reads CASRGLAGGQETQYS. The CDR3 DNA is TGTGCCAGCAGAGGACTAGCGGGAGGCCAAGAGACCCAGTACTCC.

This clonotype was seen only a few times. The junction departs from the called germline gene at one end, perhaps through a read error. The J gene is TRBJ1-1, the V gene TRBV7-2; a possible D gene is TRBD1 (5 bases). The CDR3 spans 15 residues. The germline gives CDR1 SGHTA, CDR2 FQGNSA. This CDR3 reads CASSLVGPMNTKAFF. The CDR3 bases are TGTGCCAGCAGCTTAGTGGGGCCCATGAACACTAAAGCTTTCTTT.

The chain carries TRBV28 and TRBJ1-2; TRBD1 agrees at 9 bases. The CDR3 length is 13 residues. Looked up from germline, CDR1 is MDHEN and CDR2 is SYDVKM. Germline trimming cut 6 bases from V and 4 bases from J; bases unmatched to any gene: 3. CDR3 DNA: TGTGCCAGCAGCGCGGACAGGGGCTATGGCTACACCTTC. Translating it yields CASSADRGYGYTF.

This clonotype showed up just a few times. Germline is not matched at one junction end, which may reflect a read error. The chain is built from TRBV5-1 and TRBJ1-1, with 7 positions matching TRBD1. This CDR3 has 15 residues. CDR1 SGHRS and CDR2 YFSETQ come from the germline V gene. The DNA for the CDR3 is TGTGCCAGCAGCTTACCGGGACAGCGGGTTCTTGAAGCTTTCTTT. It yields the protein CASSLPGQRVLEAFF.

This clonotype is medium-sized. The chain couples TRBV29-1 to TRBJ1-1; D unresolved. The CDR3 totals 15 residues. Germline assignment: CDR1 SQVTM and CDR2 ANQGSEA. V lost 4 bases, J lost 1 base, and 16 bases lay in between. The CDR3 loop is CSVVYPRQKNTEAFF. As DNA, the CDR3 is TGCAGCGTTGTCTATCCTAGGCAGAAGAACACTGAAGCTTTCTTT.